This T cell receptor beta chain was captured in a study of cytomegalovirus exposure and HLA in healthy donors. A multiplex PCR was run with 60 Vbeta primers and 13 Jbeta primers. The table came from immunoSEQ multiplex PCR; TCRdb's copy has only in-frame clones and leaves some out. The sample contains around 40,000 clones, about 72% of which appear only once. Only a few counts were recorded for this clone. Its antigen is undetermined. Study observations and caveats: Some TCR beta chains (around 180 of them) were listed as cytomegalovirus-associated. Among the sequence variants, a highly shared cluster was likely an artifact of sequencing.

The receptor comes from a man aged 25-40 years in good health and CMV-seronegative. Sequencing was carried out using PBMCs.

The chain's CDR3 is CASSPRLAGGKNRNEQFF. CDR3 DNA sequence: TGTGCCAGCAGCCCCCGACTAGCGGGAGGAAAAAACAGAAATGAGCAGTTCTTC. This chain links TRBV7-3 with TRBJ2-1; 13 bases line up with TRBD2. The V gene's germline CDR1 is SGHTA and CDR2 FQGTGA. V shed 5 bases, J shed 7 bases, and the junction held 14 bases outside the gene matches. The CDR3 loop spans 18 amino acids.